One and the same sample provided the 31 T cell receptor beta chains below, sequenced in a study of identical twins. TCRdb analysed the 5' RACE reads with MiXCR anew, one entry per CDR3 protein. The table includes some 760,000 distinct CDR3 sequences, about 20% detected once. A further study also used this sample, focusing on T cells expressing NK-cell markers.

Sequencing used PBMCs. These receptors originate from a woman younger than 30 in good health.

This clonotype was counted only a few times. This chain links TRBV10-3 with TRBJ2-3, with D uncertain. The CDR3 totals 13 residues. Germline assignment: CDR1 ENHRY and CDR2 SYGVKD. Between the trimmed V and J ends, which lost 6 bases and 2 bases, there was a span of 9 bases. CDR3 in DNA: TGTGCCATCAGGGGCCTAAACACAGATACGCAGTATTTT. Amino acids: CAIRGLNTDTQYF.

CDR3 in DNA: TGTGCCAGCAGCTTACGATGGAATACGCAGTATTTT. Translated: CASSLRWNTQYF. The chain is built from TRBV7-9 and TRBJ2-3; D is ambiguous. CDR1 and CDR2 (germline): SEHNR, FQNEAQ (reference sequence). Trimming removed 2 bases at V and 7 bases at J, with 7 bases between. This CDR3 spans 12 amino acids.

This chain links TRBV3-1 with TRBJ2-7; D is ambiguous. The germline V gene has CDR1 LGHDT and CDR2 YNNKEL (reference sequence). The CDR3 has 12 amino acids. V shed 6 bases and J shed 4 bases, with 10 bases lying between them. The CDR3 DNA reads TGTGCCAGCAGTTTCGAGTCATACGAGCAGTACTTC. Its protein product is CASSFESYEQYF.

This chain uses TRBV18 with TRBJ1-1, with D unresolved. This CDR3 is 16 amino acids long. V dropped 1 base and J dropped 0 bases, with 12 bases sitting between them. Per the germline V gene, CDR1 is KGHSH and CDR2 is LQKENI. The CDR3 coding sequence is TGTGCCAGCTCACCACAAACGGGGATGATGAACACTGAAGCTTTCTTT. Protein: CASSPQTGMMNTEAFF. The variable domain in full, with the rest retrieved from reference TRBV18 and TRBJ1-1, is NAGVMQNPRHLVRRRGQEARLRCSPMKGHSHVYWYRQLPEEGLKFMVYLQKENIIDESGMPKERFSAEFPKEGPSILRIQQVVRGDSAAYFCASSPQTGMMNTEAFFGQGTRLTVV.

V usage is TRBV6-1 and J usage is TRBJ1-2, with TRBD1 identical over 7 bases. Per germline, CDR1 MNHNS and CDR2 SASEGT. This CDR3 has 14 residues. J was trimmed by 8 bases and V by 5 bases; bases with no gene match: 11. The CDR3 is CASSPTYQGGGYTF. The CDR3 DNA reads as TGTGCCAGCAGTCCAACCTATCAGGGGGGAGGCTACACCTTC.

The chain links TRBV20-1 to TRBJ1-1; D not resolved. V lost 6 bases and J lost 4, with 15 bases in between. The length of the CDR3 is 13 residues. Germline CDR1 DFQATT, CDR2 SNEGSKA (reference sequence). CDR3 residues: CSAKPGEVTEAFF. Here the CDR3 DNA reads TGCAGTGCCAAGCCCGGGGAGGTCACTGAAGCTTTCTTT.

The rearrangement joins TRBV27 to TRBJ2-3; the match to TRBD1 covers 10 bases. The CDR3 consists of 15 residues. The germline gives CDR1 MNHEY, CDR2 SMNVEV (reference sequence). Trimming at V came to 7 bases and at J to 5 bases, leaving 9 bases not matched to a gene. CDR3 in DNA: TGTGCCAGCACTAGACAGGGGGCCCAAGGAGATACGCAGTATTTT. It yields the protein CASTRQGAQGDTQYF.

A few counts support this clonotype. The V call is TRBV12-3 or TRBV12-4, the J call TRBJ2-5; the D gene is possibly TRBD2 (6 bases). The CDR3 covers 14 residues. V was pared by 6 bases and J by 4 bases, with 15 bases between. This chain's CDR3 is CASRYAGWGETQYF. Written as DNA, the CDR3 is TGTGCCAGCAGATACGCGGGGTGGGGAGAGACCCAGTACTTC.

This chain uses TRBV12-3 or TRBV12-4 with TRBJ1-5; D gene ambiguous. CDR3 length: 12 amino acids. The ends were cut back, 7 bases at V and 7 bases at J, with 11 bases in the middle. Here the CDR3 reads CASTRGEQPQHF. In nucleotides, the CDR3 is TGTGCCAGCACCCGAGGAGAGCAGCCCCAGCATTTT.

The gene calls are TRBV12-3 or TRBV12-4 and TRBJ2-3, with TRBD2 matching 13 bases. V was pared by 1 base and J by 2 bases, with 15 bases of the junction left unmatched. This CDR3 is built from 21 residues. DNA of the CDR3: TGTGCCAGCAGTTTAGGCCCGGGACTAGCGGGACCGGCGGGGGCCACAGATACGCAGTATTTT. Translating it yields CASSLGPGLAGPAGATDTQYF.

This clonotype appeared a few times. The J gene is TRBJ2-3, the V gene TRBV18, with D possibly being TRBD1 (6 bases). The germline V gene encodes CDR1 KGHSH and CDR2 LQKENI. This CDR3 has 15 residues. V shed 2 bases and J shed 2 bases, with 11 bases lying between them. CDR3 region: CASSPGTPNTDTQYF. The CDR3, as DNA: TGTGCCAGCTCACCAGGGACACCCAACACAGATACGCAGTATTTT.

J is TRBJ2-2 and V is TRBV27; D is unresolved. V gave up 7 bases and J gave up 4 bases, with 16 bases separating them. The CDR3 length is 15 residues. Germline CDR1 is MNHEY and CDR2 is SMNVEV (reference sequence). CDR3 sequence: CASTPRFGVTGELFF. CDR3 coding DNA: TGTGCCAGCACCCCTCGGTTTGGGGTCACCGGGGAGCTGTTTTTT.

In its sample, this clonotype was seen many times. The chain is built from TRBV12-3 or TRBV12-4 and TRBJ1-1; D might be TRBD1 (5 bases). Trimming stripped 6 bases from V and 1 base from J, with 6 bases between. The CDR3 runs to 12 residues. In DNA form, the CDR3 reads TGTGCCAGCAGGGGGGGGAACACTGAAGCTTTCTTT. Translated: CASRGGNTEAFF.

This clonotype occurred a few times. The CDR3 sequence is CSARDGTGTQHF. CDR3 sequence (DNA): TGCAGTGCTAGAGATGGGACAGGGACCCAGCATTTT. The genes are TRBV20-1 and TRBJ1-5; TRBD1 matches at 9 bases. Trimming removed 0 bases from V and 11 bases from J; junction bases left unmatched: 2. CDR3 length: 12 residues. Germline loops: CDR1 DFQATT, CDR2 SNEGSKA (reference sequence).

This clonotype was seen only a few times. The chain recombines TRBV5-1 with TRBJ2-7; 7 nucleotides agree with TRBD1. Germline trimming cut 0 bases from V and 4 bases from J; bases unmatched to any gene: 16. The CDR3 has 18 amino acids. Germline assignment: CDR1 SGHRS and CDR2 YFSETQ. CDR3 nucleotides: TGCGCCAGCAGCTTGGCCGGAATCAGCGAGACAGGGCGGTACGAGCAGTACTTC. Its translation: CASSLAGISETGRYEQYF.

The chain has TRBV19 and TRBJ2-7, with TRBD2 matching over 9 bases. With 5 bases clipped from V and 3 bases from J, the junction kept 8 bases outside the gene matches. The CDR3 consists of 15 residues. Germline CDR1 is LNHDA and CDR2 is SQIVND (reference sequence). The CDR3 DNA reads TGTGCCAGTAGTGTCGGTAGCGGGGGTATCTACGAGCAGTACTTC. Translated: CASSVGSGGIYEQYF. Based on the CDR3 plus reference TRBV19 and TRBJ2-7, the full variable domain is DGGITQSPKYLFRKEGQNVTLSCEQNLNHDAMYWYRQDPGQGLRLIYYSQIVNDFQKGDIAEGYSVSREKKESFPLTVTSAQKNPTAFYLCASSVGSGGIYEQYFGPGTRLTVT.

The gene calls are TRBV7-8 and TRBJ2-7; 7 bases are shared with TRBD2. The V gene's germline CDR1 is SGHVS and CDR2 FQNEAQ. The CDR3 covers 15 residues. V dropped 3 bases and J dropped 4; count of bases not matched to a gene: 9. This CDR3 reads CASSLPKGGSYEQYF. As DNA, the CDR3 is TGTGCCAGCAGCTTGCCTAAGGGCGGGAGTTACGAGCAGTACTTC. The full variable domain, in which reference TRBV7-8 and TRBJ2-7 provide the parts outside the CDR3, is GAGVSQSPRYKVAKRGQDVALRCDPISGHVSLFWYQQALGQGPEFLTYFQNEAQLDKSGLPSDRFFAERPEGSVSTLKIQRTQQEDSAVYLCASSLPKGGSYEQYFGPGTRLTVT.

The CDR3 bases are TGTGCCAGCAGCCATTCTTCGCTCACAGATACGCAGTATTTT. Translated: CASSHSSLTDTQYF. The chain uses TRBV14 and TRBJ2-3, with D uncertain. Germline CDR1 and CDR2: SGHDN and FVKESK. The CDR3 extends over 14 amino acids. V lost 3 bases and J lost 2, with 9 bases in between.

The sample holds a few counts of this clonotype. CDR3 nucleotides: TGTGCCAGCAGTTCCCGGAACGCAGGCCACGAGCAGTACTTC. It yields the protein CASSSRNAGHEQYF. V is TRBV12-3 or TRBV12-4 and J is TRBJ2-7; D remains ambiguous. The ends were cut back, 4 bases at V and 5 bases at J, with 15 bases in the middle. This CDR3 contains 14 residues.

The chain links TRBV7-2 to TRBJ2-1; the D is unclear. V gave up 5 bases and J gave up 7 bases, with 9 bases separating them. Germline CDR1 SGHTA, CDR2 FQGNSA. The CDR3 is 12 residues long. The CDR3 region is CASSADQNEQFF. CDR3 sequence (DNA): TGTGCCAGCAGCGCGGATCAAAATGAGCAGTTCTTC.

This clonotype was picked up a small number of times. The chain carries TRBV20-1 and TRBJ2-5, with TRBD2 matching 14 bases. The CDR3 length is 15 residues. The germline CDR1 and CDR2 sequences are DFQATT and SNEGSKA (reference sequence). Trimming took 5 bases from V and 1 from J; bases not matched to a gene: 3. CDR3 in DNA: TGCAGTGCTGACGGGACTAGCGGGGGCCAAGAGACCCAGTACTTC. Its translation is CSADGTSGGQETQYF.

This clonotype was counted between two and nine times. The rearrangement joins TRBV7-2 to TRBJ2-3, with a possible D match to TRBD1 (6 bases). The CDR3 spans 15 residues. Looked up from germline, CDR1 is SGHTA and CDR2 is FQGNSA. Trimming removed 2 bases at V and 6 bases at J, with 15 bases between. DNA of the CDR3: TGTGCCAGCAGCTTAATCTCCAGGGGTCACGATACGCAGTATTTT. This sequence encodes CASSLISRGHDTQYF.

This clonotype showed up just a few times. The chain recombines TRBV9 with TRBJ2-2; the D gene is possibly TRBD2 (5 bases). This CDR3 has 14 residues. Germline V gene data show CDR1 as SGDLS and CDR2 as YYNGEE. V was trimmed by 0 bases and J by 4 bases, leaving 7 bases between them. This chain's CDR3 is CASSVGGGTGELFF. In DNA form, the CDR3 reads TGTGCCAGCAGCGTAGGCGGAGGCACCGGGGAGCTGTTTTTT. The entire variable domain, with the rest obtained from reference TRBV9 and TRBJ2-2, is as follows: DSGVTQTPKHLITATGQRVTLRCSPRSGDLSVYWYQQSLDQGLQFLIQYYNGEERAKGNILERFSAQQFPDLHSELNLSSLELGDSALYFCASSVGGGTGELFFGEGSRLTVL.

This clonotype was counted between two and nine times. V usage is TRBV27 and J usage is TRBJ2-3; 7 nucleotides align to TRBD2. CDR3 length: 16 residues. Germline V gene sequence: CDR1 MNHEY, CDR2 SMNVEV (reference sequence). Trimming removed 8 bases from V and 2 bases from J; junction bases left unmatched: 13. Here the CDR3 reads CASGSTWGGTTDTQYF. CDR3 bases: TGTGCCAGCGGATCCACTTGGGGGGGGACCACAGATACGCAGTATTTT.

This clonotype is a singleton in its sample. The rearrangement uses TRBV19 and TRBJ1-1; TRBD1 is a possible D gene (5 bases). Germline lookup yields CDR1 LNHDA and CDR2 SQIVND (reference sequence). Trimming cost V 3 bases and J 0 bases, with 8 bases left between them. The CDR3 covers 14 residues. The chain's CDR3 is CASSMTGVNTEAFF. CDR3 coding DNA: TGTGCCAGTAGTATGACGGGGGTGAACACTGAAGCTTTCTTT.

The rearrangement links TRBV7-2 to TRBJ2-2, with D perhaps matching TRBD2 (6 bases). V dropped 1 base and J dropped 8 bases, with 11 bases sitting between them. The CDR3 sequence is 14 residues long. The germline V gene has CDR1 SGHTA and CDR2 FQGNSA. The CDR3 region has the DNA TGTGCCAGCAGCTTAGGGGGCGGGAAGGGGGAGCTGTTTTTT. Its protein product is CASSLGGGKGELFF. Filled out from reference TRBV7-2 and TRBJ2-2, the complete variable domain reads GAGVSQSPSNKVTEKGKDVELRCDPISGHTALYWYRQSLGQGLEFLIYFQGNSAPDKSGLPSDRFSAERTGGSVSTLTIQRTQQEDSAVYLCASSLGGGKGELFFGEGSRLTVL.

The chain is built from TRBV4-1 and TRBJ2-3, with 15 nucleotides matching TRBD2. Germline trimming cut 2 bases from V and 8 bases from J; bases unmatched to any gene: 14. CDR1 is MGHRA, CDR2 YSYEKL, per germline. The CDR3 totals 19 residues. The CDR3 region is CASSQPTPRTSGGASTQYF. Here the CDR3 DNA reads TGCGCCAGCAGCCAACCTACCCCCCGGACTAGCGGGGGGGCCAGTACGCAGTATTTT.

In its sample, this clonotype was seen a few times. V is TRBV12-3 or TRBV12-4 and J is TRBJ1-6; D remains ambiguous. The V gene lost 3 bases and the J gene lost 7 bases, with 10 bases spanning the gap. The CDR3 runs 14 residues. The CDR3 region has the DNA TGTGCCAGCAGTTTTGCCCCAAGGAATTCACCCCTCCACTTT. This codes for CASSFAPRNSPLHF.

This clonotype was observed a few times. The chain carries TRBV5-1 and TRBJ2-1, with TRBD2 matching 14 bases. The CDR3 consists of 17 residues. Germline CDR1 SGHRS, CDR2 YFSETQ. Trimming at V came to 1 base and at J to 8 bases, leaving 8 bases not matched to a gene. CDR3 sequence: CASSLPTSGGAEDEQFF. In DNA form, the CDR3 reads TGCGCCAGCAGCTTGCCGACTAGCGGGGGGGCGGAGGATGAGCAGTTCTTC.

This clonotype turned up a few times. The chain is built from TRBV12-3 or TRBV12-4 and TRBJ2-5; TRBD2 matches 7 bases. The junction had 8 bases not matched to a gene; V was cut back by 1 base and J by 3 bases. The CDR3 is 16 amino acids. As DNA, the CDR3 is TGTGCCAGCAGTTTAGGGCTAGCGGCCGGGGAAGAGACCCAGTACTTC. This sequence encodes CASSLGLAAGEETQYF.

This clonotype was counted between two and nine times. The chain is built from TRBV5-5 and TRBJ2-3; a possible D gene is TRBD2 (6 bases). With 2 bases removed from V and 2 bases from J, the gap between germline ends came to 18 bases. CDR3 length: 17 residues. The V gene's germline CDR1 is SGHKS and CDR2 YYEKEE (reference sequence). The CDR3 DNA reads as TGTGCCAGCAGCTTTTCCGGTGGCGGGACTTACACAGATACGCAGTATTTT. Translated: CASSFSGGGTYTDTQYF.